A single TCR beta chain is shown here with its context. From the RT-PCR reads, TCRdb called clonotypes with MiXCR, one entry per CDR3 protein. The data contain approximately 98,000 distinct CDR3 sequences, around 35% of them singletons. This sample was taken from a study of patients and donors after allogeneic stem cell transplantation. The germline V and J ends were trimmed by 2 bases and 2 bases, with 7 bases remaining between them. The CDR3 totals 14 residues. The chain couples TRBV12-3 or TRBV12-4 to TRBJ1-3; no clear D gene. Specimen: blood, either unsorted or a sorted T cell fraction (not recorded which). The clonotype was recovered from a human donor who was either an allogeneic HSCT recipient or a stem cell or donor lymphocyte infusion donor (not recorded which). It is not recorded whose cells these are; they may come from a transplant donor. The CDR3 sequence: CASSLNRPGNTIYF. In DNA, the CDR3 is TGTGCCAGCAGTTTAAACAGACCTGGAAACACCATATATTTT.